What follows describes a single T cell receptor (beta chain). No antigen is known for it. This record belongs to a study of T cell responses to AZD1222 COVID-19 vaccine. Here immunoSEQ multiplex PCR was the method, and the copy in TCRdb shows in-frame clones only, minus some. In the table there are roughly 120,000 clones, 85% to 90% of which are singletons. Whole-study findings and limits: After two AZD1222 doses, spike-specific TCR breadth and depth rose versus day 0.

The trim removed 7 bases at V and 5 bases at J, leaving 11 bases unmatched. This CDR3 is built from 15 residues. CDR1 and CDR2 (germline): KGHDR, SFDVKD. This sequence joins TRBV24-1 and TRBJ2-5; TRBD1 matches at 8 bases. This receptor was obtained from an adult who received the AZD1222 COVID-19 vaccine. The sample here was peripheral blood, taken 28 days after the second AZD1222 dose. The CDR3 spells CATSDTQGAWETQYF. The CDR3, as DNA: TGTGCCACCAGCGACACTCAGGGGGCTTGGGAGACCCAGTACTTC.